This record looks at one T cell receptor (beta chain) sequence and its context. Its antigen is not identified. The entirety of the isolated RNA underwent reverse transcription, so expressed TCRB transcripts were sequenced. Sequencing used immunoSEQ multiplex PCR; TCRdb keeps in-frame clones, though not all of them. This sample carries some 99,000 clones, 40% of them seen once, and the ten largest clones take over 0.065%. These data originate in a study of beta chain features in type 1 diabetes. The ends were cut back, 0 bases at V and 4 bases at J, with 13 bases in the middle. This CDR3 has 15 amino acids. Germline CDR1 LNHNV, CDR2 YYDKDF (reference sequence). Study-wide findings and caveats: Among all four CD4+ subsets, Type 1 diabetes patients had TCRB CDR3s that were moderately but significantly shorter.

The material sequenced was stem cell memory CD4+ T cells from blood. The V and J genes are TRBV15 and TRBJ2-7, with D possibly TRBD2 on 6 matching bases. This TCR came from a woman aged 18-29 years in good health. The CDR3 DNA reads TGTGCCACCAGCAGAGAGACGGGAGTGAGGTACGAGCAGTACTTC. This codes for CATSRETGVRYEQYF.